This TCR beta chain was captured in a study of beta chain features in type 1 diabetes (dated 2018 in TCRdb). For the study in its entirety: Mean age, gender distribution, total cell number and subset yield did not differ between patients and healthy donors. A total of 90 million to 140 million sorted cells were examined across all samples, and RNA yield correlated strongly with the number of cells per subset. In the study, recently diagnosed type 1 diabetes patients and matched healthy donors were compared on the TCRB repertoires of their sorted circulating CD4+ T cell subsets. Regulatory and stem cell-like memory subsets were obtained from only 8 patients and roughly 8 healthy donors, while naive and central memory subsets were obtained from all 28 donors. Study-wide findings and limitations: Shorter templates might have been favored by PCR, but patient and control samples were amplified and corrected together, so both groups would have been affected equally by any skew. Sequencing cDNA rather than genomic DNA could over-represent highly expressing activated cells, although activation and CD3 levels did not differ between groups. Naive, central memory and regulatory TCRB repertoires appeared to be more similar among patients than among healthy donors. Type 1 diabetes patients showed a moderate but significant shortening of TCRB CDR3 length in all four CD4+ subsets. At VDJ recombination sites, patients with type 1 diabetes made fewer insertions and deleted more nucleotides, a pattern implying thymic rearrangement abnormalities. HLA sub-analyses involved small numbers of individuals, so any influence of HLA type on TCRB rearrangement remained unresolved.

The germline V gene sets CDR1 to SQVTM and CDR2 to ANQGSEA. The CDR3 holds 15 amino acids from the cysteine to the phenylalanine. CDR3 DNA is the only sequence kept; it has 45 bases, read in frame from the first base. Trimming costs V 4 bases and J 0 bases, and their ends lie 15 bases apart. A single peripheral blood draw of around 120 mL on average was collected from each donor into heparinised tubes. A BD FACSAria II and a panel including CD45RO, CCR7, CD25, CD127, CD95 and CD27 were used to sort naive, central memory, regulatory and stem cell-like memory CD4+ T cells. A purity above 98% was achieved for all sorted populations. PBMCs were isolated right away by Lymphoprep density gradient centrifugation and were stained directly, without culture. So that batch effects would be minimized, each experiment stained and sorted samples in pairs, pairing one healthy donor with one patient. The entire isolated RNA was reverse transcribed using the High Capacity cDNA Reverse Transcription Kit, and thus expressed TCRB transcripts were sequenced. Deep immunoSEQ sequencing was performed on naive, central memory and regulatory T cell samples, with an average of approximately 3.9 million total reads per sample. After sorted cells were lysed in RLT buffer, RNA was extracted with DNase-treated RNeasy Micro or Mini kits, with the choice depending on cell number. Each cell subset was processed separately to prevent cross-contamination, with patient and healthy donor samples processed together. Using the immunoSEQ multiplex PCR, TCRB sequences were amplified from cDNA into 87-bp fragments spanning the CDR3 region. Sequencing of the amplicons was performed on the Illumina HiSeq platform. In the original analysis: PCR bias was corrected computationally using synthetic template baselines, and reads within Hamming distance 2 were collapsed, with unmergeable singletons discarded. Reads were aligned to IMGT to assign V, D and J genes, CDR3 length, and insertions or deletions at six rearrangement sites. Within each subset, clonotype counts were normalized to sorted cell number, after which true diversity and Gini coefficients were computed with the tcR R package. The overlap coefficient, calculated on TCRB nucleotide sequences, was used to quantify repertoire sharing. Out-of-frame TCRB sequences from naive cells were analyzed to stand in for the pre-selection repertoire. Sourced from immuneACCESS, this table was stored by TCRdb with only in-frame sequences that have V and J called. A share of the clones is absent; for the studies checked, an unresolved V gene accounts for under half, and the remainder has no known explanation. The V and J calls and the clone size are those of that table, but D and trimming were determined from the DNA. For this sample there are fewer than 350,000 clones; around 20% appear just once. Under 0.055% of the sample is in the top ten clones.

Notes on this clone: The specificity of this receptor is unknown. Base qualities are not at hand, and no much larger clone is one base apart.

The origin of this receptor is a woman aged 18 to 35 in good health. The sequenced material came from naive CD4+ T cells from blood. The intended sense of this specimen's cell subset or site label: true naive CD4+ T cells. Recombination connected TRBV29-1 to TRBJ1-1; the D gene identity is not certain. DNA sequence: TGCAGCGTTGCGCCTTATGTGAGTCTGAACACTGAAGCTTTCTTT. The resulting protein is CSVAPYVSLNTEAFF.